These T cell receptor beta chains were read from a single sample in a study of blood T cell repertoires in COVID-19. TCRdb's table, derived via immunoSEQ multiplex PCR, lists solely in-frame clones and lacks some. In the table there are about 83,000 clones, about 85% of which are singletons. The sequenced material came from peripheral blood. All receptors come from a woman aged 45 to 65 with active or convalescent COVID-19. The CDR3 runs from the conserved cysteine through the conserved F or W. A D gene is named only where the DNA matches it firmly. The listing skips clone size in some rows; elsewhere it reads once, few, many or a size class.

TGTGCCAGCAGCTTAATCCCCCCCTTGAACGGTGAAGCTTTCTTT	CASSLIPPLNGEAFF	TRBV7-2	TRBJ1-1	NA	NA
TGTGCCACCAGCAGAGAAGGCGGGGGGGCGTATGAGCAGTTCTTC	CATSREGGGAYEQFF	TRBV15	TRBJ2-1	NA	TRBD2
TGTGCCAGCTCACCGTCCCGGGACATCTACAATGAGCAGTTCTTC	CASSPSRDIYNEQFF	TRBV18	TRBJ2-1	once	NA
TGTGCCAGCTCCCCCGGGGGGGGATCTGGAAACACCATATATTTT	CASSPGGGSGNTIYF	TRBV2	TRBJ1-3	few	NA
TGTGCCATCAGTGAAATAGAGGGGGCAGCTAATGAAAAACTGTTTTTT	CAISEIEGAANEKLFF	TRBV10-3	TRBJ1-4	NA	TRBD1
TGCAGCGTGCCGGGACTAACCTACAATGAGCAGTTCTTC	CSVPGLTYNEQFF	TRBV29-1	TRBJ2-1	NA	TRBD2
TGTGCCACCAGTCAAGACAGGTATCTTGGCGAGCAGTACTTC	CATSQDRYLGEQYF	TRBV15	TRBJ2-7	NA	NA
TGTGCCAGCAGTCTCGGACAGTACAATGAGCAGTTCTTC	CASSLGQYNEQFF	TRBV12-3/TRBV12-4	TRBJ2-1	NA	NA
TGTGCCAGCAGCTTAGTAAGAGGGGGTGACACTGAAGCTTTCTTT	CASSLVRGGDTEAFF	TRBV7-6	TRBJ1-1	NA	NA
TGTGCCAGCAGCCCAGACAGGCTATACGAGCAGTACTTC	CASSPDRLYEQYF	TRBV7-9	TRBJ2-7	NA	NA
TGTGCCAGCAGTCTAATAAATCCGGACAGCGCCTTCATCTATGGCTACACCTTC	CASSLINPDSAFIYGYTF	TRBV6-2/TRBV6-3	TRBJ1-2	NA	NA